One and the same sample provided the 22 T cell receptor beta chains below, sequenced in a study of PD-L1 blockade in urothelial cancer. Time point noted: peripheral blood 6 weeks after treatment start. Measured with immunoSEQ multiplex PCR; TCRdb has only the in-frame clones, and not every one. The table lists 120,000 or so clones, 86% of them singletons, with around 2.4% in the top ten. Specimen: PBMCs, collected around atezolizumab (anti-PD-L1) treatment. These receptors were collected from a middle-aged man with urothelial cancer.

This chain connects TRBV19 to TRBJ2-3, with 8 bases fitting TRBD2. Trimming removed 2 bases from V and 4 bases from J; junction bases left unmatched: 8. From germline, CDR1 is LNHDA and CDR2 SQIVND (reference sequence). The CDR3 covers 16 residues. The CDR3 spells CASSISASGYSDTQYF. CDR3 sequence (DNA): TGTGCCAGTAGTATATCGGCTAGCGGGTACTCAGATACGCAGTATTTT.

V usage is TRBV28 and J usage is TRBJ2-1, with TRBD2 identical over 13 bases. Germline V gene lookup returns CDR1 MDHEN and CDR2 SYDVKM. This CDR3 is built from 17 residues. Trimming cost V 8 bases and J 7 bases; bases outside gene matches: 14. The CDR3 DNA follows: TGTGCCAGCCCCCCACCGTCACTAGCGGGAGGGTTTAATGAGCAGTTCTTC. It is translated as CASPPPSLAGGFNEQFF. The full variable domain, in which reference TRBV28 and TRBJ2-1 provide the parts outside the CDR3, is DVKVTQSSRYLVKRTGEKVFLECVQDMDHENMFWYRQDPGLGLRLIYFSYDVKMKEKGDIPEGYSVSREKKERFSLILESASTNQTSMYLCASPPPSLAGGFNEQFFGPGTRLTVL.

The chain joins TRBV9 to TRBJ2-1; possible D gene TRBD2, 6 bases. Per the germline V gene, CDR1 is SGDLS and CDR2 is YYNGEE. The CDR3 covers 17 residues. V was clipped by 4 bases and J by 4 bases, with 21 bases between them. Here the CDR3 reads CASSPSLSGDPYNEQFF. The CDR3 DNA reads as TGTGCCAGCAGCCCCTCCTTGTCGGGAGACCCTTACAATGAGCAGTTCTTC.

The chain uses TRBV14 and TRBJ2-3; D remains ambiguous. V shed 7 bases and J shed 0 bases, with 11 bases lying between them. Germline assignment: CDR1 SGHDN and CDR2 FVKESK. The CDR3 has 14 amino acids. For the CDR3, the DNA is TGTGCCAGCAACAATAGGAGTAGCACAGATACGCAGTATTTT. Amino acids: CASNNRSSTDTQYF.

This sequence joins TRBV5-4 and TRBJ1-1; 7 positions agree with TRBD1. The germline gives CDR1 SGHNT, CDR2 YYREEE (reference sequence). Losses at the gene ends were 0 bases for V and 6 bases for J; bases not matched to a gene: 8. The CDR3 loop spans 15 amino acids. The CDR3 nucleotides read TGTGCCAGCAGCTTGGGAAACAGGGGTTTGGCTGAAGCTTTCTTT. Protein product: CASSLGNRGLAEAFF.

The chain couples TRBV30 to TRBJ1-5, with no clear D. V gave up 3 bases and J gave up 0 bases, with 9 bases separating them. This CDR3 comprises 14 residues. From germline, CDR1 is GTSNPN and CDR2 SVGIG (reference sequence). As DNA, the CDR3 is TGTGCCTGGAGCACAGCGGATAGCAATCAGCCCCAGCATTTT. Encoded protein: CAWSTADSNQPQHF.

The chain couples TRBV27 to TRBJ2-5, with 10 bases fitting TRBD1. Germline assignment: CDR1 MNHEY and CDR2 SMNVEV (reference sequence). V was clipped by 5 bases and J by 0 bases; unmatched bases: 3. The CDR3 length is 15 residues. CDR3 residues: CASSRGTGDQETQYF. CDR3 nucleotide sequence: TGTGCCAGCAGTAGGGGGACAGGGGACCAAGAGACCCAGTACTTC.

Here the CDR3 DNA reads TGTGCCAGCAGTTACGGACTAGCGGGAGCGGGTGAGCAGTTCTTC. It specifies CASSYGLAGAGEQFF. The gene calls are TRBV27 and TRBJ2-1; 13 positions agree with TRBD2. The CDR3 length is 15 residues. V dropped 4 bases and J dropped 9; count of bases not matched to a gene: 6. CDR1 MNHEY and CDR2 SMNVEV come from the germline V gene (reference sequence).

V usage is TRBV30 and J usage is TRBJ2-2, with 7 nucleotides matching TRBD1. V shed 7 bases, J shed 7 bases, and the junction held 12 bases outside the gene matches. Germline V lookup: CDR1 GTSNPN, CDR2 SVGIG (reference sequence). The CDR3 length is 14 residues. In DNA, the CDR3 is TGTGCCTCCCCGGTGGCAGGGGGTATCGGGGAGCTGTTTTTT. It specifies CASPVAGGIGELFF.

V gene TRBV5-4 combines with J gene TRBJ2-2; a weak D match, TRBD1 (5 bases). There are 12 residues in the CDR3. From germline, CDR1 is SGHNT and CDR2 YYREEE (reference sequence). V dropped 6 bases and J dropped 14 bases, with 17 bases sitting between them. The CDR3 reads CASTADVGPLFF. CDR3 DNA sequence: TGTGCCAGCACCGCCGATGTGGGGCCTCTGTTTTTT. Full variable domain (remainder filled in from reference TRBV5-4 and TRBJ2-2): ETGVTQSPTHLIKTRGQQVTLRCSSQSGHNTVSWYQQALGQGPQFIFQYYREEENGRGNFPPRFSGLQFPNYSSELNVNALELDDSALYLCASTADVGPLFFGEGSRLTVL.

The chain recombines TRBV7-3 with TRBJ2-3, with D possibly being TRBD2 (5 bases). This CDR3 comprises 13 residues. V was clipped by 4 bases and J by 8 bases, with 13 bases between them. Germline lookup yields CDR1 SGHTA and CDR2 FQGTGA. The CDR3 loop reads CASSSPRDATQYF. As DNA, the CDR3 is TGTGCCAGCAGCTCCCCGAGGGATGCTACGCAGTATTTT.

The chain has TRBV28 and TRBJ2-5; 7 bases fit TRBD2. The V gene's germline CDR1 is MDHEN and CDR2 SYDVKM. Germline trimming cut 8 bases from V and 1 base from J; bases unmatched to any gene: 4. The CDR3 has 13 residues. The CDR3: CASGGGVQETQYF. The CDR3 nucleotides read TGTGCCAGCGGGGGGGGAGTCCAAGAGACCCAGTACTTC.

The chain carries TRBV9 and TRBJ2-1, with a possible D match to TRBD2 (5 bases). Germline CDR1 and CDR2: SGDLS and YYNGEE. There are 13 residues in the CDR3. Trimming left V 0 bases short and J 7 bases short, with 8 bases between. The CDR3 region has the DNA TGTGCCAGCAGCGTAGGACTATCGAATGAGCAGTTCTTC. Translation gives CASSVGLSNEQFF.

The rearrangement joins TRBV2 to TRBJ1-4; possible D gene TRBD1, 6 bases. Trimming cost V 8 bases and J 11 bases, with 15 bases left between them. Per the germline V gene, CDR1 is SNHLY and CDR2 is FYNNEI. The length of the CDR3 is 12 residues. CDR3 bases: TGTGCCAGCTTGGGGGCTCACGAGAAACTGTTTTTT. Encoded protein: CASLGAHEKLFF.

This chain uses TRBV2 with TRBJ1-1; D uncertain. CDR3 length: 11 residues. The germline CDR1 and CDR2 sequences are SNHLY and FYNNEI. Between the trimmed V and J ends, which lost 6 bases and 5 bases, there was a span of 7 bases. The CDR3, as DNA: TGTGCCAGCAGCGGGAGGACTGAAGCTTTCTTT. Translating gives CASSGRTEAFF.

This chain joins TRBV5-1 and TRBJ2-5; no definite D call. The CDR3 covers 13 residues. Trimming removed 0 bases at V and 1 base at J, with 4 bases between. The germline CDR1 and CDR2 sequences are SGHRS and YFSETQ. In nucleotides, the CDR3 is TGCGCCAGCAGCTTGGCCAGCCAAGAGACCCAGTACTTC. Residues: CASSLASQETQYF.

This chain's CDR3 is CASRNQGGGGTEAFF. In DNA, the CDR3 is TGTGCCAGTAGGAACCAGGGAGGAGGAGGCACTGAAGCTTTCTTT. The gene calls are TRBV19 and TRBJ1-1, with D possibly matching TRBD1 (5 bases). The CDR3 totals 15 residues. Deletions cut 6 bases from V and 4 bases from J, with 18 bases between. Germline CDR1 LNHDA, CDR2 SQIVND (reference sequence).

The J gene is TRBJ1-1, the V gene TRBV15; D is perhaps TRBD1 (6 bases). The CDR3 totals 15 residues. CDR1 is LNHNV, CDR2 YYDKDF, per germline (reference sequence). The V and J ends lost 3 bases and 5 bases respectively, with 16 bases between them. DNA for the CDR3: TGTGCCACCAGCAGTGATCTGCGGGGGCAGACTGAAGCTTTCTTT. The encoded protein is CATSSDLRGQTEAFF.

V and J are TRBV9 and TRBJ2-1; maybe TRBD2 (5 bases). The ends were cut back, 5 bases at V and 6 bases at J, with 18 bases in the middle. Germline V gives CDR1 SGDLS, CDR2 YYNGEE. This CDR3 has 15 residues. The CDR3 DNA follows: TGTGCCAGCAGTCAGCGGAGTTATTCGAGCAATGAGCAGTTCTTC. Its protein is CASSQRSYSSNEQFF.

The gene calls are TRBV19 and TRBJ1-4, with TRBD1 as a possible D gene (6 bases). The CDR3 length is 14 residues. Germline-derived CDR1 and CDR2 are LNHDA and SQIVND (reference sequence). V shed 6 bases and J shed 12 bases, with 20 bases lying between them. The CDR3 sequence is CASSIRGAEGELFF. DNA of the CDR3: TGTGCCAGTAGCATCAGGGGCGCGGAAGGGGAACTGTTTTTT.

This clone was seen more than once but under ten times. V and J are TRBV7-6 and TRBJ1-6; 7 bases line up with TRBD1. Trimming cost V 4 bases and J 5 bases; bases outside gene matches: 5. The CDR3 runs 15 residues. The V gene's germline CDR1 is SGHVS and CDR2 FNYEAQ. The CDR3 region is CASSSTGNHNSPLHF. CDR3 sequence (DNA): TGTGCCAGCAGCTCGACAGGGAATCATAATTCACCCCTCCACTTT.

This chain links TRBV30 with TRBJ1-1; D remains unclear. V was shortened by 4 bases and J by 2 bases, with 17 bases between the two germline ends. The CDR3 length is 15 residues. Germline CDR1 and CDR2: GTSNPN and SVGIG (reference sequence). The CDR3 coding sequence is TGTGCCTGGACCCCGGCTGGAGGATCCAACACTGAAGCTTTCTTT. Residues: CAWTPAGGSNTEAFF.